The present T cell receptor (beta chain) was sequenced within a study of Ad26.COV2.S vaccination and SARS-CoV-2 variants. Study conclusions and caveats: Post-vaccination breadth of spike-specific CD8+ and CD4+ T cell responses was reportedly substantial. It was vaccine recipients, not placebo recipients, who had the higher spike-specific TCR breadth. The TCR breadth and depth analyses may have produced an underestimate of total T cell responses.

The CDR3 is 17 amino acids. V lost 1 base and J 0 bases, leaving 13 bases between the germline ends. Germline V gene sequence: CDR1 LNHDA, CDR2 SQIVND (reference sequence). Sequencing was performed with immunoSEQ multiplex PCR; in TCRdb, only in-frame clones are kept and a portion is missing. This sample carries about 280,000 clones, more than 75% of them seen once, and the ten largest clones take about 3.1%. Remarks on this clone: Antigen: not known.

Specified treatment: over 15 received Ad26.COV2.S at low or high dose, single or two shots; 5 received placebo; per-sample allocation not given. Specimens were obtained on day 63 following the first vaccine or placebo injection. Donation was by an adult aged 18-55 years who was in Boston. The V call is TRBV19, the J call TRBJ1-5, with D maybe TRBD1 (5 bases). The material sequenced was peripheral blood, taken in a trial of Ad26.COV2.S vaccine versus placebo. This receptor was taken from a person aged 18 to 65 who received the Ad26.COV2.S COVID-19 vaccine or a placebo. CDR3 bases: TGTGCCAGTAGTATAGCTCCGGGGGGAGTTAGCAATCAGCCCCAGCATTTT. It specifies CASSIAPGGVSNQPQHF.